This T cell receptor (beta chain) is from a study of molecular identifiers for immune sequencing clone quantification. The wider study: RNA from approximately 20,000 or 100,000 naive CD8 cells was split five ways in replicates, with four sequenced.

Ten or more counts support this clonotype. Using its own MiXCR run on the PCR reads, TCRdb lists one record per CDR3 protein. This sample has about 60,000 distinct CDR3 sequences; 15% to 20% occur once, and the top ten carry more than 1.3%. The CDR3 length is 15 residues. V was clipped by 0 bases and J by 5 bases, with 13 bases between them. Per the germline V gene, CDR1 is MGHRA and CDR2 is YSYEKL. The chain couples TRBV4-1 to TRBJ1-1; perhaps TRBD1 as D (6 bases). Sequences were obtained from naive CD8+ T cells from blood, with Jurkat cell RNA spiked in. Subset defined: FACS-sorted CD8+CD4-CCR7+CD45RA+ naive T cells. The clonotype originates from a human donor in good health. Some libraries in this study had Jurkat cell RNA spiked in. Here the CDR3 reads CASSQDAGRGTEAFF. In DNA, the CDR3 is TGCGCCAGCAGCCAAGATGCCGGGAGGGGGACTGAAGCTTTCTTT.